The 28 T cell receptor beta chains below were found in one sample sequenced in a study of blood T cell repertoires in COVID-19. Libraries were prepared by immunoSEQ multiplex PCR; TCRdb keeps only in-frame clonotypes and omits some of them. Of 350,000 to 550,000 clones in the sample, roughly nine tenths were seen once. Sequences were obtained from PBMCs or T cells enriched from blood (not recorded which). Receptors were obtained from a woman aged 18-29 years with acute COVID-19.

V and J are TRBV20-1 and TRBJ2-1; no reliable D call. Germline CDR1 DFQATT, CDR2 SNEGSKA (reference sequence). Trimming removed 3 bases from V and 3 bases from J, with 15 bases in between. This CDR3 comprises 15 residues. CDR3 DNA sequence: TGCAGTGCTAGTCTGTCTCGCGGAGACTACAATGAGCAGTTCTTC. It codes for CSASLSRGDYNEQFF.

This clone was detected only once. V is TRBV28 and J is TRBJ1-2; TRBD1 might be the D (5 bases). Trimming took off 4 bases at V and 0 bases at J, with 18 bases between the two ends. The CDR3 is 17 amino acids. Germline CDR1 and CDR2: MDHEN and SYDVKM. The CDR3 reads CASSSWGGEPTNYGYTF. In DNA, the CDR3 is TGTGCCAGCAGTTCCTGGGGGGGGGAACCAACTAACTATGGCTACACCTTC.

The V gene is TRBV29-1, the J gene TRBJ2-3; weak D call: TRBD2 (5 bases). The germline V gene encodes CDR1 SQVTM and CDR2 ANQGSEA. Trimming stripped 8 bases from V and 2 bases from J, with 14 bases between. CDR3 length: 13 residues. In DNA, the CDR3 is TGCAGCCCCGGAGGATTAGACACAGATACGCAGTATTTT. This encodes CSPGGLDTDTQYF.

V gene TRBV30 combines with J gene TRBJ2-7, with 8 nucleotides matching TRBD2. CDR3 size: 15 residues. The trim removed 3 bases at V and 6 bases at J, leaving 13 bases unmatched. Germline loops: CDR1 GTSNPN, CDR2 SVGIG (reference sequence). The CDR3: CAWSPGTSPLSEQYF. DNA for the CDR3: TGTGCCTGGAGCCCCGGGACTAGTCCTTTATCCGAGCAGTACTTC.

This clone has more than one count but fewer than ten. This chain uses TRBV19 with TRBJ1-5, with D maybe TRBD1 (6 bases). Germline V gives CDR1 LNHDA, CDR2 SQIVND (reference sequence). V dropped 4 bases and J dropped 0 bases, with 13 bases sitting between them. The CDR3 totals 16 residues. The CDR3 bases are TGTGCCAGTAGTACCGGACAGAGGGGTAGCAATCAGCCCCAGCATTTT. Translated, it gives CASSTGQRGSNQPQHF.

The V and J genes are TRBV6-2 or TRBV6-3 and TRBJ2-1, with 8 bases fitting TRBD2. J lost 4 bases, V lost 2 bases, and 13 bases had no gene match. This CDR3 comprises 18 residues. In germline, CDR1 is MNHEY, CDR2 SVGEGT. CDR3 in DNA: TGTGCCAGCAGTTACCCGGTTAGCGGGAAGCGAGGGTACAATGAGCAGTTCTTC. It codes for CASSYPVSGKRGYNEQFF.

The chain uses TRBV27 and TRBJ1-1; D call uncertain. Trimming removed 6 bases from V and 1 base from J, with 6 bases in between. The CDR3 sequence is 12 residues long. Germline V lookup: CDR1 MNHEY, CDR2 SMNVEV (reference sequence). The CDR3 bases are TGTGCCAGCAGAACCAGGAACACTGAAGCTTTCTTT. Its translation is CASRTRNTEAFF.

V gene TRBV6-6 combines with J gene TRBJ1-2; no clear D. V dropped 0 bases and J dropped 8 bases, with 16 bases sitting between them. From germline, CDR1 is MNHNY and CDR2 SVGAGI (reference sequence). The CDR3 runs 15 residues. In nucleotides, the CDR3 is TGTGCCAGCAGTTACTCGTCGGGTGACGTCGGGGGCTACACCTTC. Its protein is CASSYSSGDVGGYTF.

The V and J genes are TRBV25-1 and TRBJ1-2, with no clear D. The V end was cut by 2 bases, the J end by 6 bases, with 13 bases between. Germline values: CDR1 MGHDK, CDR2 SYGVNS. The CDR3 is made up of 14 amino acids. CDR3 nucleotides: TGTGCCAGCAGTGAAAGTTTCGGGGAGGATGGCTACACCTTC. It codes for CASSESFGEDGYTF.

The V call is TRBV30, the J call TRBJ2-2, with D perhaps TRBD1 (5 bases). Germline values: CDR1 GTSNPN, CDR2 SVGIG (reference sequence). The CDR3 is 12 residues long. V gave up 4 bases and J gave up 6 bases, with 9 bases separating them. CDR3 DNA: TGTGCCTGGACCCTAGGGGCCGGGGAGCTGTTTTTT. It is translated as CAWTLGAGELFF.

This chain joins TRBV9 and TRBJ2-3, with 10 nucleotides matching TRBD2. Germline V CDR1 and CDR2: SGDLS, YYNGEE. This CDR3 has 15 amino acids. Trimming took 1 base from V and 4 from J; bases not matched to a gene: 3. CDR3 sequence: CASSVSGGAADTQYF. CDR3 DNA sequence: TGTGCCAGCAGCGTAAGCGGGGGGGCAGCAGATACGCAGTATTTT.

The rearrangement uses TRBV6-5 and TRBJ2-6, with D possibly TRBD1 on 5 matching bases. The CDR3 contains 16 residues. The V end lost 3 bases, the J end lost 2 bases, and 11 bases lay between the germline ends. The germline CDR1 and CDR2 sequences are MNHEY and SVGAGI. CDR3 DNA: TGTGCCAGCAGTTATGCAGGGAAGGCTGGGGCCAACGTCCTGACTTTC. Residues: CASSYAGKAGANVLTF.

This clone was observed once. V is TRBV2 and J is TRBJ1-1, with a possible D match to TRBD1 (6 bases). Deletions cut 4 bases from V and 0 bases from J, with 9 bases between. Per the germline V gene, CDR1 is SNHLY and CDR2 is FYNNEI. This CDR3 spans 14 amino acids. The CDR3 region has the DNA TGTGCCAGCAGTGTAGGACAGATGAACACTGAAGCTTTCTTT. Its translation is CASSVGQMNTEAFF.

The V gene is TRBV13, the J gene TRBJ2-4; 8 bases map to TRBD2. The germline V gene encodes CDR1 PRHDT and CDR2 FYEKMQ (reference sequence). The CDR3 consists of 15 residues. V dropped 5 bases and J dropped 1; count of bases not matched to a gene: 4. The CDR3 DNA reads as TGTGCCAGCAGCCCCGGGAGGGGGGCCAAAAACATTCAGTACTTC. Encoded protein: CASSPGRGAKNIQYF.

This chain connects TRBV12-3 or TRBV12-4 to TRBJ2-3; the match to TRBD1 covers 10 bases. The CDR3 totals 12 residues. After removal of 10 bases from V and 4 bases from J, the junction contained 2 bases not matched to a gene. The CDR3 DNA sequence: TGTGCCAACGGACAGGGGGCAGATACGCAGTATTTT. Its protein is CANGQGADTQYF.

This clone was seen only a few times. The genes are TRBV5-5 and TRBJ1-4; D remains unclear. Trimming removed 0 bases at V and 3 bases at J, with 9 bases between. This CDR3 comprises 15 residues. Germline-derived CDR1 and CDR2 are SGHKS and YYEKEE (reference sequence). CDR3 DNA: TGTGCCAGCAGCTTGGAAACCGGGTCTAATGAAAAACTGTTTTTT. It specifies CASSLETGSNEKLFF.

The CDR3 loop reads CSARGGRTF. The CDR3 coding sequence is TGCAGTGCTAGGGGAGGACGTACCTTC. V gene TRBV20-1 combines with J gene TRBJ1-2; D call uncertain. Germline V lookup: CDR1 DFQATT, CDR2 SNEGSKA (reference sequence). V dropped 3 bases and J dropped 14 bases, with 10 bases sitting between them. The CDR3 loop spans 9 amino acids.

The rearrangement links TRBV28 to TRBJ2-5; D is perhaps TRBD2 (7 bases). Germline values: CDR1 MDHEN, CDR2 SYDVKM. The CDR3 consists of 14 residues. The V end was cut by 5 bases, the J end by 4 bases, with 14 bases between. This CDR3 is CASSKGGRSETQYF. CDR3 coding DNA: TGTGCCAGCAGTAAGGGGGGGAGGTCAGAGACCCAGTACTTC.

CDR3 coding DNA: TGTGCCAGCAGCTTGGTGACTAGCGGAGCCTACGAGCAGTACTTC. Encoded protein: CASSLVTSGAYEQYF. The chain has TRBV5-5 and TRBJ2-7, with 9 nucleotides matching TRBD2. Looked up from germline, CDR1 is SGHKS and CDR2 is YYEKEE (reference sequence). The trim removed 0 bases at V and 2 bases at J, leaving 3 bases unmatched. This CDR3 is built from 15 residues.

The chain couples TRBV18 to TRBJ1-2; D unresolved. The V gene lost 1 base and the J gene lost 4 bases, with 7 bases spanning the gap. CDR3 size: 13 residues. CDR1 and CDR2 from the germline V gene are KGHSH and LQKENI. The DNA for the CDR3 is TGTGCCAGCTCACCACTCGGGGTCTATGGCTACACCTTC. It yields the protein CASSPLGVYGYTF.

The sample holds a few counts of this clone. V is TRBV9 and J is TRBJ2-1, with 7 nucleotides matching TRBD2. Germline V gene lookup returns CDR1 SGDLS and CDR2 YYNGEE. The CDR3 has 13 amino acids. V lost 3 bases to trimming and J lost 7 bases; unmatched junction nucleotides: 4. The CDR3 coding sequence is TGTGCCAGCAGCGGGGGACTACCAAATGAGCAGTTCTTC. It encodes CASSGGLPNEQFF.

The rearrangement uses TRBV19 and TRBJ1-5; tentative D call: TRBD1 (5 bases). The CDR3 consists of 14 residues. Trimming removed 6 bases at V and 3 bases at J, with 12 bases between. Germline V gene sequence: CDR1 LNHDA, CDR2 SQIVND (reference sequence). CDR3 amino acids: CASRRQTNNQPQHF. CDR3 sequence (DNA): TGTGCCAGTAGGAGACAGACCAACAATCAGCCCCAGCATTTT.

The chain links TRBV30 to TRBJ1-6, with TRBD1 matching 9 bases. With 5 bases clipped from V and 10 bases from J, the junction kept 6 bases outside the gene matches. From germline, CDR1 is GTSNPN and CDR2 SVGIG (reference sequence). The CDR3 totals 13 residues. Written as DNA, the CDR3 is TGTGCCTGGCTTACAGGGGGCAACTCACCCCTCCACTTT. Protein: CAWLTGGNSPLHF.

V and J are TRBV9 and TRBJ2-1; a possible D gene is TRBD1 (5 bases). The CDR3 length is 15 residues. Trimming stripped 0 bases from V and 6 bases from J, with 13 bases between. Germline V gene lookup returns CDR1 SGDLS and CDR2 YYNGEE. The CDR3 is CASSVGVNTGNEQFF. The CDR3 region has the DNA TGTGCCAGCAGCGTAGGTGTGAACACAGGCAATGAGCAGTTCTTC.

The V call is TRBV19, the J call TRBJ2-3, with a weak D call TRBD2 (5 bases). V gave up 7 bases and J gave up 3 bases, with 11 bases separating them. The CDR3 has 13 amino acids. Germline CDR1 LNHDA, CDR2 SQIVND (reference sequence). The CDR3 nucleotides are TGTGCCAGTAAAGGGTCGGGGACAGATACGCAGTATTTT. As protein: CASKGSGTDTQYF.

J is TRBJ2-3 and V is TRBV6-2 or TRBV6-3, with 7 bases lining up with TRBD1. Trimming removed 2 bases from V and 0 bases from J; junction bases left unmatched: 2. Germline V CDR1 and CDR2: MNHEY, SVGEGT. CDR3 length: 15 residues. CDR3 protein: CASSYDRASTDTQYF. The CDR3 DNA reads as TGTGCCAGCAGTTACGACAGGGCGAGCACAGATACGCAGTATTTT.

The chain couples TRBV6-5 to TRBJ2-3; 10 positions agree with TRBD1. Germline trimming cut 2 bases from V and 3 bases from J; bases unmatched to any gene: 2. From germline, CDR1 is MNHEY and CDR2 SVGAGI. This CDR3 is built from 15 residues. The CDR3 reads CASSYDRGLTDTQYF. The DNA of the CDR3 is TGTGCCAGCAGTTACGACAGGGGGCTTACAGATACGCAGTATTTT.

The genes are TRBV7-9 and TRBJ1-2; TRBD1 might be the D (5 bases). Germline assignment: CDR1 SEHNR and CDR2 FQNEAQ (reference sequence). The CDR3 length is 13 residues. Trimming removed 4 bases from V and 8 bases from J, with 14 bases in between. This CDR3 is CASSWGEFEGYTF. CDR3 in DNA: TGTGCCAGCAGCTGGGGGGAGTTTGAGGGCTACACCTTC.